This TCR beta chain derives from a study of control samples from healthy donors and cancer patients. The CDR3 contains 15 residues. Per germline, CDR1 LNHDA and CDR2 SQIVND (reference sequence). Trimming removed 1 base from V and 0 bases from J, with 7 bases in between. Repertoires were generated with immunoSEQ multiplex PCR, while TCRdb's copy carries only in-frame clones and drops some. This table has 70,000 to 75,000 clones, 85% to 95% appearing once. The sequenced material came from blood. The sequence derives from a woman aged 25-40 years in good health. The chain is built from TRBV19 and TRBJ2-4, with TRBD2 as a possible D gene (6 bases). The CDR3 spells CASSIAGLAKNIQYF. The CDR3 DNA reads as TGTGCCAGTAGTATAGCGGGACTAGCCAAAAACATTCAGTACTTC.